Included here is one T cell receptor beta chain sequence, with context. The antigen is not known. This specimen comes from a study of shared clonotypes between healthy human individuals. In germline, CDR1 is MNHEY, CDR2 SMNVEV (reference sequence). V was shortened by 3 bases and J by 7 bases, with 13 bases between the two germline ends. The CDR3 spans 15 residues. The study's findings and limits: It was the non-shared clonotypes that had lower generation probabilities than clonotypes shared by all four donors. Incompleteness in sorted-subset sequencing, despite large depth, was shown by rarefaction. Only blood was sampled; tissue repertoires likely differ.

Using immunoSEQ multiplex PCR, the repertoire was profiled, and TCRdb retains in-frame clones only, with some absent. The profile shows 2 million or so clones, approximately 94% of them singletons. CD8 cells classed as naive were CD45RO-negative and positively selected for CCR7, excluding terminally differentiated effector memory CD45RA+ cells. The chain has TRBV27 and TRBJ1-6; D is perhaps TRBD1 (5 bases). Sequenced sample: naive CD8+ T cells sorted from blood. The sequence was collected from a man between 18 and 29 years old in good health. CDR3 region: CASSFGGGANSPLHF. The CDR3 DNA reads TGTGCCAGCAGTTTTGGTGGGGGTGCCAATTCACCCCTCCACTTT.